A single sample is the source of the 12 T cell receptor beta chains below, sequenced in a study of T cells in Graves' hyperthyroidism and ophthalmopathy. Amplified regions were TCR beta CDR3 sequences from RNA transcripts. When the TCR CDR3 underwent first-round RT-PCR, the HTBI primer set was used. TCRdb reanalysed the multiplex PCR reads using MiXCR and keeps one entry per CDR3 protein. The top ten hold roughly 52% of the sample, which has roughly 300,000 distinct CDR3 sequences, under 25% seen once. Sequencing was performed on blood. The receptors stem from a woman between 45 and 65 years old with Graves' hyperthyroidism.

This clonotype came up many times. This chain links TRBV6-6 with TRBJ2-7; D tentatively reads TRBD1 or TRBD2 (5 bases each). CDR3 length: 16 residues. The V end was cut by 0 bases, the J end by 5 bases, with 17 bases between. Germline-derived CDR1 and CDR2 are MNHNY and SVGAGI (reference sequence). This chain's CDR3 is CASSYSKGPRPNEQYF. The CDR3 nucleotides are TGTGCCAGCAGTTACTCGAAGGGACCCCGTCCCAACGAGCAGTACTTC.

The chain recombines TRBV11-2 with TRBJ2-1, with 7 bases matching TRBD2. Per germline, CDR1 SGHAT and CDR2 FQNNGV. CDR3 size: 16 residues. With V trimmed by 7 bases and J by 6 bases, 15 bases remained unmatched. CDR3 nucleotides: TGTGCCAGCAAGTCACTAGCGACCTCCCGAGGCAATGAGCAGTTCTTC. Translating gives CASKSLATSRGNEQFF.

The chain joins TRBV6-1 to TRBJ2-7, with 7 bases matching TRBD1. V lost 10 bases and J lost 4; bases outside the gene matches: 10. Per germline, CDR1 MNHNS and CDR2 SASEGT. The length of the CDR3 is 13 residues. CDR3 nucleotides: TGTGCCACCAAACGGGACAGCCAGTACGAGCAGTACTTC. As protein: CATKRDSQYEQYF.

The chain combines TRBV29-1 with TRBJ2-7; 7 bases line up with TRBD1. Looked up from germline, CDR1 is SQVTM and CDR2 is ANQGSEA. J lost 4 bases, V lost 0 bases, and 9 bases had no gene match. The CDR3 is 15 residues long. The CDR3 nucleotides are TGCAGCGTTGAAGACGAGCGGACAGGAGTATACGAGCAGTACTTC. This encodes CSVEDERTGVYEQYF.

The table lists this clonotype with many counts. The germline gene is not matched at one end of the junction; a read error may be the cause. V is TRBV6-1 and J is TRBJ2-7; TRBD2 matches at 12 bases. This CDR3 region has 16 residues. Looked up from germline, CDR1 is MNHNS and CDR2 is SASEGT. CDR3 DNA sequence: TGTGCCAGCACTGAACTAGCGGGAGGCCCCGGGGGGGAGCAGTACTTC. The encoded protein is CASTELAGGPGGEQYF.

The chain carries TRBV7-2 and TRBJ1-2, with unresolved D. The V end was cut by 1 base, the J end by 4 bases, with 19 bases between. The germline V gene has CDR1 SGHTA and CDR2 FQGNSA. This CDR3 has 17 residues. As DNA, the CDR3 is TGTGCCAGCAGCTTAGTGTTCGGTTCGGGTCGCGGCTATGGCTACACCTTC. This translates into CASSLVFGSGRGYGYTF.

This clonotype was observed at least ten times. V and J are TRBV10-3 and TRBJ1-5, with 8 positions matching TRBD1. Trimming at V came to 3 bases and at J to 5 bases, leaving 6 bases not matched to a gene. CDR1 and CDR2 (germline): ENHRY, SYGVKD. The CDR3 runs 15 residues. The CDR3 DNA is TGTGCCATCAGTGAAGACAGGGGTCGAGATCAGCCCCAGCATTTT. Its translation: CAISEDRGRDQPQHF.

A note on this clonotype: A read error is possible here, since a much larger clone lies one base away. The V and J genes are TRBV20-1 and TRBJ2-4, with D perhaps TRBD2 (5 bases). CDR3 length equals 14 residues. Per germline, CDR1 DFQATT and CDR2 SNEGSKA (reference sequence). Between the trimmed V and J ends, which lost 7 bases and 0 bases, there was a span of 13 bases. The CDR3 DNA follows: TGCAGTGTGATAGCGTCTCTAGCCAAAAACATTCAGTACTTC. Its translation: CSVIASLAKNIQYF.

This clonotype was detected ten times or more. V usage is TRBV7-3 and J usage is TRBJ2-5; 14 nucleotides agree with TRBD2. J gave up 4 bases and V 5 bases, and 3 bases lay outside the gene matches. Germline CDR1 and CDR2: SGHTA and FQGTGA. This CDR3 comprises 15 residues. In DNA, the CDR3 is TGTGCCAGCAGCCGACTAGCGGGAGGGCGAGAGACCCAGTACTTC. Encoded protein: CASSRLAGGRETQYF.

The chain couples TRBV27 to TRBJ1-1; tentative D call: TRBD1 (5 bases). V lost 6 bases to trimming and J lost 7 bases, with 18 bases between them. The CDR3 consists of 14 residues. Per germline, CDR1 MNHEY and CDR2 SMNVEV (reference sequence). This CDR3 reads CASSRVEGPFEAFF. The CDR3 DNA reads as TGTGCCAGCAGCCGAGTTGAGGGACCCTTTGAAGCTTTCTTT.

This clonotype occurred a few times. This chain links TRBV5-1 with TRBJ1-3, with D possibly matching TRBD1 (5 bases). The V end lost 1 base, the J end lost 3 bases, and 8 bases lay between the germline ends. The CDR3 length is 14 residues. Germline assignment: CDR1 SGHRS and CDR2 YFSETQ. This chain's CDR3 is CASSLKGYGNTIYF. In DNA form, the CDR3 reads TGCGCCAGCAGCTTGAAGGGGTATGGAAACACCATATATTTT.

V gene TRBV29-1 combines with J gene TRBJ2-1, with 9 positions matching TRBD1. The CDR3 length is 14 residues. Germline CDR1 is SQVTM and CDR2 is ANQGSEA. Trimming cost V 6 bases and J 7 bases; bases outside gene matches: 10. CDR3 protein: CSVGMGQGVNEQFF. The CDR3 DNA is TGCAGCGTCGGCATGGGACAGGGAGTGAATGAGCAGTTCTTC.